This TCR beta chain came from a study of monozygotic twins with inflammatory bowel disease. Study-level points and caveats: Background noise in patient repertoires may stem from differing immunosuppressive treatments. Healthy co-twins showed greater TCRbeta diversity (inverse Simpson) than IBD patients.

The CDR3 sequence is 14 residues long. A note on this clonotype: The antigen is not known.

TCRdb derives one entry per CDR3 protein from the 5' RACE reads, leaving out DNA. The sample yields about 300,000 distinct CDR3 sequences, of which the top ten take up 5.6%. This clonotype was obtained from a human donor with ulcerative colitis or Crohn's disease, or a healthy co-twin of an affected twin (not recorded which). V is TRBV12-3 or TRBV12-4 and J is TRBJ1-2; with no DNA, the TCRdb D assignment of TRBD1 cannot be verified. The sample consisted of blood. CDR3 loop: CASSSGAINYGYTF.